The 10 T cell receptor beta chains reported below all come from one sample, sequenced in a study of blood T cells in healthy people across ages. The authors ran a second PCR of 7 to 11 cycles using a sample-barcoded 5' primer and a J-beta primer mix. Each CDR3 protein gets one entry after TCRdb re-called the 5' RACE reads with MiXCR. The sample lists about 1.5 million distinct CDR3 sequences; 35% to 45% were seen once. Input material: blood. Receptors were obtained from a woman under 30 in good health.

CDR3 in amino acids: CASSFWTLGGLNTEAFF. For the CDR3, the DNA is TGTGCCAGCAGCTTCTGGACCCTAGGTGGGTTGAACACTGAAGCTTTCTTT. The J gene is TRBJ1-1, the V gene TRBV11-2; D remains unclear. The germline gives CDR1 SGHAT, CDR2 FQNNGV. V lost 3 bases and J 0 bases, leaving 17 bases between the germline ends. This CDR3 contains 17 residues.

This clonotype was counted many times. The chain employs TRBV2 and TRBJ1-2; 9 bases match TRBD1. Germline CDR1 is SNHLY and CDR2 is FYNNEI. This CDR3 region has 14 residues. With V trimmed by 6 bases and J by 2 bases, 4 bases remained unmatched. CDR3 nucleotide sequence: TGTGCCAGCAGCACGGGACAGGGAAACTATGGCTACACCTTC. Translating it yields CASSTGQGNYGYTF.

This chain uses TRBV7-9 with TRBJ1-2; no firm D call. Germline V gene lookup returns CDR1 SEHNR and CDR2 FQNEAQ (reference sequence). This CDR3 is built from 14 residues. Between the trimmed V and J ends, which lost 3 bases and 2 bases, there was a span of 10 bases. The CDR3, as DNA: TGTGCCAGCAGCTTTATGAGTGAAAACTATGGCTACACCTTC. This codes for CASSFMSENYGYTF.

The genes are TRBV6-4 and TRBJ2-6; no reliable D call. The germline V gene has CDR1 MRHNA and CDR2 SNTAGT. The length of the CDR3 is 16 residues. With 0 bases removed from V and 0 bases from J, the gap between germline ends came to 6 bases. Written as DNA, the CDR3 is TGTGCCAGCAGTGACTCCTCTAGCTCTGGGGCCAACGTCCTGACTTTC. It is translated as CASSDSSSSGANVLTF.

This clonotype was observed a few times. CDR3 protein: CASSVEHHQETQYF. The CDR3, as DNA: TGTGCCAGCAGCGTAGAACACCACCAAGAGACCCAGTACTTC. J is TRBJ2-5 and V is TRBV9, with D unresolved. Germline CDR1 is SGDLS and CDR2 is YYNGEE. This CDR3 has 14 residues. Trimming took off 0 bases at V and 0 bases at J, with 6 bases between the two ends.

The rearrangement uses TRBV3-1 and TRBJ1-5, with a possible D match to TRBD1 (5 bases). Trimming stripped 2 bases from V and 6 bases from J, with 11 bases between. The V gene's germline CDR1 is LGHDT and CDR2 YNNKEL (reference sequence). This CDR3 comprises 14 residues. Written as DNA, the CDR3 is TGTGCCAGCAGCCAACAGGGAATCCCTCAGCCCCAGCATTTT. It is translated as CASSQQGIPQPQHF.

This clonotype turned up a few times. CDR3 nucleotide sequence: TGTGCCAGCAGGAAAGATGGAGAGACCCAGTACTTC. This encodes CASRKDGETQYF. This chain links TRBV2 with TRBJ2-5, with D uncertain. Looked up from germline, CDR1 is SNHLY and CDR2 is FYNNEI. V dropped 6 bases and J dropped 4 bases, with 9 bases sitting between them. The CDR3 length is 12 residues.

This clonotype was seen only once. The chain recombines TRBV18 with TRBJ2-5, with D perhaps TRBD1 (6 bases). The CDR3 sequence is 18 residues long. The germline V gene encodes CDR1 KGHSH and CDR2 LQKENI. Trimming pared 0 bases from V and 0 bases from J, leaving 17 bases between. The CDR3 nucleotides read TGTGCCAGCTCACCACCGGACAGCAACCACGTCTACCAAGAGACCCAGTACTTC. Translation gives CASSPPDSNHVYQETQYF.

Only a few counts were recorded for this clonotype. This chain joins TRBV27 and TRBJ1-2; D unresolved. Trimming took off 6 bases at V and 4 bases at J, with 9 bases between the two ends. CDR3 length: 12 amino acids. CDR1 MNHEY and CDR2 SMNVEV come from the germline V gene (reference sequence). CDR3 loop: CASRSGVYGYTF. For the CDR3, the DNA is TGTGCCAGCAGGTCGGGTGTCTATGGCTACACCTTC.

The chain uses TRBV12-3 or TRBV12-4 and TRBJ2-7; 7 nucleotides match TRBD2. V lost 7 bases to trimming and J lost 1 base; unmatched junction nucleotides: 16. This CDR3 comprises 17 residues. CDR3 sequence (DNA): TGTGCCAGCAAAGTCGCCGGTGGGCGGGAGCTTTCCTACGAGCAGTACTTC. Translating it yields CASKVAGGRELSYEQYF.